This entry lists 9 T cell receptor beta chains sequenced from one sample in a study of early T cells in non-severe SARS-CoV-2 infection. Each CDR3 protein gets one entry after TCRdb re-called the 5' RACE reads with MiXCR. The table lists under 45,000 distinct CDR3 sequences, 5% to 6.5% of them singletons. The input for sequencing was whole blood, taken at baseline. These receptors all stem from an adult who was a healthcare worker with PCR-confirmed SARS-CoV-2 infection or an uninfected control (not recorded which).

This clonotype was seen many times. The V and J genes are TRBV11-2 and TRBJ2-5, with D unclear. V was pared by 3 bases and J by 0 bases, with 8 bases between. Germline lookup yields CDR1 SGHAT and CDR2 FQNNGV. This CDR3 has 14 residues. The CDR3 DNA reads TGTGCCAGCAGCTTCCGAGCTTACCAAGAGACCCAGTACTTC. Its protein product is CASSFRAYQETQYF.

This clonotype was counted only a few times. This chain connects TRBV2 to TRBJ2-7; TRBD2 agrees at 10 bases. The V gene end was trimmed by 3 bases and the J gene end by 2 bases; junction bases not matched to a gene: 7. The germline V gene has CDR1 SNHLY and CDR2 FYNNEI. CDR3 size: 16 residues. CDR3 DNA: TGTGCCAGCAGTGACCCCCTTAGCGGGAGGACCTACGAGCAGTACTTC. This encodes CASSDPLSGRTYEQYF.

In this sample, this clonotype turned up many times. V gene TRBV7-8 combines with J gene TRBJ2-7; 8 nucleotides line up with TRBD2. Trimming took 5 bases from V and 3 from J; bases not matched to a gene: 6. The CDR3 runs 14 residues. The germline V gene encodes CDR1 SGHVS and CDR2 FQNEAQ. CDR3 sequence (DNA): TGTGCCAGCAGCCCCCGGGCGGGAGGCTACGAGCAGTACTTC. Its protein product is CASSPRAGGYEQYF.

V gene TRBV29-1 combines with J gene TRBJ2-1; TRBD2 matches 11 bases. The CDR3 runs 13 residues. CDR1 and CDR2 (germline): SQVTM, ANQGSEA. J was trimmed by 10 bases and V by 3 bases; bases with no gene match: 5. The chain's CDR3 is CSVDSGRADEQFF. CDR3 DNA sequence: TGCAGCGTTGATAGCGGGAGGGCCGACGAGCAGTTCTTC.

This clonotype was counted ten times or more. The rearrangement links TRBV18 to TRBJ2-1; 8 bases fit TRBD1. CDR1 is KGHSH and CDR2 is LQKENI in the germline V gene. CDR3 length equals 14 residues. V lost 3 bases, J lost 7 bases, and 5 bases stayed unmatched. This chain's CDR3 is CASSPGQEFNEQFF. CDR3 sequence (DNA): TGTGCCAGCTCACCGGGACAGGAATTTAATGAGCAGTTCTTC.

The chain links TRBV7-9 to TRBJ2-7; D call uncertain. V lost 7 bases to trimming and J lost 2 bases, with 12 bases between them. In germline, CDR1 is SEHNR, CDR2 FQNEAQ (reference sequence). This CDR3 has 13 residues. The CDR3 here is CASNLDGPYEQYV. The CDR3 region has the DNA TGTGCCAGCAACCTGGACGGACCCTACGAGCAGTACGTC.

This clonotype was counted many times. J is TRBJ1-1 and V is TRBV14; D call uncertain. CDR3 length: 12 amino acids. Germline values: CDR1 SGHDN, CDR2 FVKESK. V lost 0 bases and J 11 bases, leaving 10 bases between the germline ends. The CDR3 sequence is CASSQEAVVAFF. CDR3 nucleotide sequence: TGTGCCAGCAGCCAAGAGGCTGTGGTGGCTTTCTTT.

In this sample, this clonotype turned up many times. V is TRBV4-3 and J is TRBJ1-5; D may be TRBD1 (6 bases). CDR1 and CDR2 (germline): LGHNA, YSLEER. Trimming took off 0 bases at V and 9 bases at J, with 15 bases between the two ends. This CDR3 has 15 residues. Written as DNA, the CDR3 is TGCGCCAGCAGCCAAGATCGTGGGGGCGAACGGCCCCAGCATTTT. Protein sequence: CASSQDRGGERPQHF.

This clonotype was picked up many times. The chain combines TRBV6-6 with TRBJ1-4; 8 bases map to TRBD1. Trimming removed 3 bases from V and 7 bases from J; junction bases left unmatched: 7. Per the germline V gene, CDR1 is MNHNY and CDR2 is SVGAGI (reference sequence). The CDR3 contains 15 residues. The CDR3 protein is CASSYPGQGGEKLFF. The CDR3 bases are TGTGCCAGCAGTTATCCCGGACAGGGTGGTGAAAAACTGTTTTTT.